Below, one T cell receptor beta chain is given with its context. Its antigen is not yet known. Per-base quality was not reported, and no clone a single base away is much larger than it. From V the trimming removes 3 bases and from J it removes 7 bases, while the gene matches leave 9 bases of the junction unaccounted for. The CDR3 sequence holds 15 residues, the cysteine and phenylalanine included. The read is trimmed to its CDR3 DNA, 45 bases read in frame from base 1. Based on the germline V gene, the CDR1 and CDR2 sequences are MDHEN and SYDVKM. The data stem from a study of cytotoxic CD8 clonotypes in ibrutinib-treated CLL (dated by TCRdb to about 2021). About the study as a whole: The cohort had ten to twelve relapsed/refractory and around 15 treatment-naive patients; roughly 17 were IGHV unmutated. Every remission and progressive disease sample was obtained while ibrutinib was still being received by the patients. Responses were partial in some 24 patients and complete in 2; after median approximately 5.5 years follow-up, some 14 stayed in remission and some twelve progressed. Longitudinal samples were obtainable from about 30% of the roughly 90 participants in the trial. An average of about 250,000 productive templates and tens of thousands of productive rearrangements was obtained per sample. Cryopreserved peripheral blood mononuclear cells were collected before treatment, at response, and at either disease progression or sustained remission. Response samples were obtained after a median of about 13 months of treatment, with a range of roughly 6 to 36 months.

On the study overall, not on this receptor specifically: At baseline, clonality was higher than in age-matched healthy donors and showed a strong correlation with circulating CD8+ T-cell counts. Lymph node repertoires were not examined, and the timing of sampling was not matched between patients in sustained remission and those whose disease progressed. Public clonotypes were rare and either shrank or stayed stable during treatment, and the rise in clonality at ibrutinib response reflected expansion of private clonotypes. Clonality rose at ibrutinib response, remained stable during sustained remission, and dropped back toward baseline at progression.

The time point label corresponds to: approximately 25 months on ibrutinib. For TCR beta library preparation, about 2.2 micrograms of genomic DNA was extracted from cryopreserved PBMCs. Longitudinal blood samples from CLL patients on ibrutinib monotherapy underwent high-throughput TCR beta sequencing. The patients were enrolled in a single-center, open-label phase 2 trial of ibrutinib monotherapy. A MiSeq instrument was used for deep resolution sequencing, which targeted depths ranging from 1 in 1 million up to 1 in 200,000 T cells, with coverage averaging 10x for each clonotype. The immunoSEQ hsTCRB Kit was used to generate the TCR beta libraries. On the study's bioinformatics: Data were analyzed with ImmunoSEQ Data Assistant and ImmunoSEQ Analyzer, with V, D and J genes assigned per IMGT definitions. Clonality, which ranges from 0 to 1, was calculated by subtracting the normalized Shannon entropy of productive rearrangement frequencies from one. Only overrepresented clonotypes making up at least 0.05% of each patient's repertoire were included in the public clonotype analysis. Approximately 14 age-matched healthy donor repertoires from immuneACCESS were used as controls for clonality. TCRdb took over this immuneACCESS table, retaining in-frame rearrangements with V and J assigned. Such tables are incomplete; in checked studies, under half of the missing clones stem from an unresolved V gene, and the remainder is unexplained. V, J and clone size are those of that table, while D and trimming were read from the DNA. The sample includes some 130,000 clones, with roughly 88% observed a single time. Clones ranked in the top ten supply 2% to 2.5% of the sample.

This TCR derives from a human donor with chronic lymphocytic leukemia. Sequenced material: PBMCs, taken after 24 months of ibrutinib treatment. Recombination joined TRBV28 with TRBJ1-5, with 7 bases matching TRBD1. The CDR3 region has the sequence CASSFHQGGRQPQHF. The sequence in DNA is TGTGCCAGCAGTTTTCATCAGGGGGGTAGACAGCCCCAGCATTTT.